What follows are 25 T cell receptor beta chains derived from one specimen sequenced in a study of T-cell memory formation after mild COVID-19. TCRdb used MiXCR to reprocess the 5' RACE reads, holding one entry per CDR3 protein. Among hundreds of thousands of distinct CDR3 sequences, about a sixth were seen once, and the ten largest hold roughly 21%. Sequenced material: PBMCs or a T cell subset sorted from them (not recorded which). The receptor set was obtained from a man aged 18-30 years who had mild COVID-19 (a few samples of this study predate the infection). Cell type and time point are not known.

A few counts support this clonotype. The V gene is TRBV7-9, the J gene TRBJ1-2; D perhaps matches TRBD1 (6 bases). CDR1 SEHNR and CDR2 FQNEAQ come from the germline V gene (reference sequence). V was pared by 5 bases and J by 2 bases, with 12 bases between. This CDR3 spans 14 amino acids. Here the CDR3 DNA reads TGTGCCAGCAGCCCGACAGGTTCGAACTATGGCTACACCTTC. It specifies CASSPTGSNYGYTF.

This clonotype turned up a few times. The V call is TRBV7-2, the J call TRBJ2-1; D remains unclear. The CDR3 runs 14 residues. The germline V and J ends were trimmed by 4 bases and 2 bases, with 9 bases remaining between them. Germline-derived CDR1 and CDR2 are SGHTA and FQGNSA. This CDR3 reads CASSYTPAYNEQFF. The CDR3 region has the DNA TGTGCCAGCAGCTATACGCCCGCCTACAATGAGCAGTTCTTC. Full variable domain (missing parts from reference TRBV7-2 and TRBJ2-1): GAGVSQSPSNKVTEKGKDVELRCDPISGHTALYWYRQSLGQGLEFLIYFQGNSAPDKSGLPSDRFSAERTGGSVSTLTIQRTQQEDSAVYLCASSYTPAYNEQFFGPGTRLTVL.

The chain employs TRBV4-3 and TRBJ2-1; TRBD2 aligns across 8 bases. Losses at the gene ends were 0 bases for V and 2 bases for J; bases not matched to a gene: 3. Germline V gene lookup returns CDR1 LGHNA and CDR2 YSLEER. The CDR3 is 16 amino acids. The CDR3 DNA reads TGCGCCAGCAGCCAAGATTCAGCGGGAGCCTACAATGAGCAGTTCTTC. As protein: CASSQDSAGAYNEQFF.

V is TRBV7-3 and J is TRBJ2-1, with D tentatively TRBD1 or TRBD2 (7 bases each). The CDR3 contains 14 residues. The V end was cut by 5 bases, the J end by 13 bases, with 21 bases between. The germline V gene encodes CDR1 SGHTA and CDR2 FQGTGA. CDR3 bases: TGTGCCAGCAGCCCAGGGGGGGCGGGCTCTGGTCAGTTCTTC. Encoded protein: CASSPGGAGSGQFF.

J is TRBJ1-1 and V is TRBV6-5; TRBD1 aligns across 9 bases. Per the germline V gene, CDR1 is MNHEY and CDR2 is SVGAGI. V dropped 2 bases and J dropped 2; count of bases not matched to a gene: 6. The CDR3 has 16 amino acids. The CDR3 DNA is TGTGCCAGCAGTTACCGGACAGGGGAATTTAACACTGAAGCTTTCTTT. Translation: CASSYRTGEFNTEAFF.

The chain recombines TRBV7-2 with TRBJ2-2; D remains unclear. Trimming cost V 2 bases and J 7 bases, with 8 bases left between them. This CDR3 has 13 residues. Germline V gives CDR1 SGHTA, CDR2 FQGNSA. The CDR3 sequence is CASSLWVYGELFF. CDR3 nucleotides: TGTGCCAGCAGCTTATGGGTTTACGGGGAGCTGTTTTTT.

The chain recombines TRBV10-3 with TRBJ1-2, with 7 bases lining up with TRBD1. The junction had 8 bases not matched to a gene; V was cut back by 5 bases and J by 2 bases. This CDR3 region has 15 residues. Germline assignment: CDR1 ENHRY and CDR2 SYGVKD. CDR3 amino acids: CAISLDREGNYGYTF. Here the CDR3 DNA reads TGTGCCATCAGTCTCGACAGGGAGGGAAACTATGGCTACACCTTC.

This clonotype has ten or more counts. The CDR3 bases are TGTGCCAGCAGCCCACGCTTCGACGGCACAGATACGCAGTATTTT. Protein product: CASSPRFDGTDTQYF. The chain links TRBV7-2 to TRBJ2-3; D not certain. This CDR3 region has 15 residues. V lost 5 bases and J 1 base, leaving 13 bases between the germline ends. The germline gives CDR1 SGHTA, CDR2 FQGNSA.

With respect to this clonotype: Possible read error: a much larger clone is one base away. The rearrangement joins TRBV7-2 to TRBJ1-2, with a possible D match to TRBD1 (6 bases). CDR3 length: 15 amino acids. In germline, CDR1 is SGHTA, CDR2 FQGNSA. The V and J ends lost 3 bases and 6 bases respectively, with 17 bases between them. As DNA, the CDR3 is TGTGCCAGCAGCTTTTTAATTACAGGGTCGAATGGCTACACCTTC. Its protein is CASSFLITGSNGYTF.

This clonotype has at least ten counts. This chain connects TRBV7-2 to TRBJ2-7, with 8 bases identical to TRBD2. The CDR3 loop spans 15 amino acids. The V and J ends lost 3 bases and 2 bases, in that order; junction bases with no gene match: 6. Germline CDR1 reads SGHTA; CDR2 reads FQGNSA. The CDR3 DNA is TGTGCCAGCAGCTTGAGACGGGGGGGCCCCTACGAGCAGTACTTC. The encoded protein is CASSLRRGGPYEQYF.

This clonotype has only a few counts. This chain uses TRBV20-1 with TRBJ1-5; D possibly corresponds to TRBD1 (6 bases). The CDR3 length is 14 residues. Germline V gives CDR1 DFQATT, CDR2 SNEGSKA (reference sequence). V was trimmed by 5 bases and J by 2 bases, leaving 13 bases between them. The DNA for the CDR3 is TGCAGTGCTCAGGGGACGGAACGCAATCAGCCCCAGCATTTT. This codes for CSAQGTERNQPQHF.

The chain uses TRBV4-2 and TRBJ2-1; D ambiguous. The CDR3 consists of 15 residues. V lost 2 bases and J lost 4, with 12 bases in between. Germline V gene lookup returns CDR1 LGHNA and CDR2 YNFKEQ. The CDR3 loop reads CASSQKLGAYNEQFF. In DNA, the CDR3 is TGTGCCAGCAGCCAAAAGTTGGGCGCGTACAATGAGCAGTTCTTC.

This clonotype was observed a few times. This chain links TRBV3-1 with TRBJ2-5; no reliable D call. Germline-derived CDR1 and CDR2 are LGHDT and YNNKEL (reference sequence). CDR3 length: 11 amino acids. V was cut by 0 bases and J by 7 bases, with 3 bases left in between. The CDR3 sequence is CASSQDVTQYF. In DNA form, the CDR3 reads TGTGCCAGCAGCCAAGACGTGACCCAGTACTTC.

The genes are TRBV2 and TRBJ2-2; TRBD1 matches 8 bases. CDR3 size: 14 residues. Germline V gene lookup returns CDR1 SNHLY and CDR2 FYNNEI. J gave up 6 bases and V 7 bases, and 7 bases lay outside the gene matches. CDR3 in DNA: TGTGCCAGCAAGGGTCAGGGGGCCTCCGGGGAGCTGTTTTTT. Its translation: CASKGQGASGELFF.

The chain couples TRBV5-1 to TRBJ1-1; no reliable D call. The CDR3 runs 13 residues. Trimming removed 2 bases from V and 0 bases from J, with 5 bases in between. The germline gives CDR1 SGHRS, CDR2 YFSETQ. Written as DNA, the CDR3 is TGCGCCAGCAGCTTTCGGTTGAACACTGAAGCTTTCTTT. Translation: CASSFRLNTEAFF.

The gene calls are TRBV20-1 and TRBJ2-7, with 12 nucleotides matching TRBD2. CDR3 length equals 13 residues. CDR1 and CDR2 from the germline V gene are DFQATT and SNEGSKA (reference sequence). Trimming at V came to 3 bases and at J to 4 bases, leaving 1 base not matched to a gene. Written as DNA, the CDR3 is TGCAGTGCTAGGGGGACTAGCGGGTACGAGCAGTACTTC. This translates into CSARGTSGYEQYF.

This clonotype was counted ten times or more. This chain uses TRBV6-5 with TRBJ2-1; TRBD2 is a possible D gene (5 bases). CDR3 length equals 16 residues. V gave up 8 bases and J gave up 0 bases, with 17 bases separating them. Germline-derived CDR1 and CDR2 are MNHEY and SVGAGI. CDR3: CASGHRSGSSYNEQFF. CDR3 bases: TGTGCCAGCGGCCATAGGTCTGGGAGCTCCTACAATGAGCAGTTCTTC.

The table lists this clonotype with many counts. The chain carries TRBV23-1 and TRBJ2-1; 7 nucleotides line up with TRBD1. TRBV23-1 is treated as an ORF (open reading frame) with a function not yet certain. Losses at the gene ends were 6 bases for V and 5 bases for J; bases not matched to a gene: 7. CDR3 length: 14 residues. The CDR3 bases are TGCGCCAGCAGCACAGGGGTGAGGAACAATGAGCAGTTCTTC. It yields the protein CASSTGVRNNEQFF.

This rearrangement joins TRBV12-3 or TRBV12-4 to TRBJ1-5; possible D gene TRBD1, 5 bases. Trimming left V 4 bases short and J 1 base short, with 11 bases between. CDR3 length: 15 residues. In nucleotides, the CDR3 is TGTGCCAGCAGTTCGGGGACGGAGAGCAATCAGCCCCAGCATTTT. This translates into CASSSGTESNQPQHF.

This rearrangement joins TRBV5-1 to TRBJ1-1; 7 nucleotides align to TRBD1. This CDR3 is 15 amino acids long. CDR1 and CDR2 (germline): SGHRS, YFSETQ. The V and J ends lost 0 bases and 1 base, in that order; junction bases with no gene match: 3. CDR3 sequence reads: CASSLVTGRNTEAFF. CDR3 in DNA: TGCGCCAGCAGCTTGGTGACAGGGAGGAACACTGAAGCTTTCTTT.

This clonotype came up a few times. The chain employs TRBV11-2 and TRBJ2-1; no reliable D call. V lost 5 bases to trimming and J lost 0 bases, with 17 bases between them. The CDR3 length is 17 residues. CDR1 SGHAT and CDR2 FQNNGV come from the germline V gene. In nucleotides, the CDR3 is TGTGCCAGCAGCCCCAGTTGGAGCAGGAGCTCCTACAATGAGCAGTTCTTC. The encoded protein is CASSPSWSRSSYNEQFF.

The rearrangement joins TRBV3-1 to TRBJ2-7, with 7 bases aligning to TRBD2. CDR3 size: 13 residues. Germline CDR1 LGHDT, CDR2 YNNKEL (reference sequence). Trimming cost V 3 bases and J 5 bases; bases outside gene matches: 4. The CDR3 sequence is CASSQLGGDEQYF. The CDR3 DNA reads TGTGCCAGCAGCCAGTTGGGGGGGGACGAGCAGTACTTC.

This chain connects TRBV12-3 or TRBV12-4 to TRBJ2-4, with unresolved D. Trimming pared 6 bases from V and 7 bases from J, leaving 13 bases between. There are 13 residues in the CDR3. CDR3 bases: TGTGCCAGCAGGTATAATGGGGTGAACATTCAGTACTTC. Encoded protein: CASRYNGVNIQYF.

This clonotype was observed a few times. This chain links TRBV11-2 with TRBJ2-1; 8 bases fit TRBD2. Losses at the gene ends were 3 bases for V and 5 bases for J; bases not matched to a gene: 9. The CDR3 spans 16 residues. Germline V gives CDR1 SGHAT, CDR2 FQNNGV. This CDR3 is CASSFSSAGGHNEQFF. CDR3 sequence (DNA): TGTGCCAGCAGCTTTTCATCGGCGGGGGGCCACAATGAGCAGTTCTTC. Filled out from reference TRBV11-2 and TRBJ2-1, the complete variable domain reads EAGVAQSPRYKIIEKRQSVAFWCNPISGHATLYWYQQILGQGPKLLIQFQNNGVVDDSQLPKDRFSAERLKGVDSTLKIQPAKLEDSAVYLCASSFSSAGGHNEQFFGPGTRLTVL.

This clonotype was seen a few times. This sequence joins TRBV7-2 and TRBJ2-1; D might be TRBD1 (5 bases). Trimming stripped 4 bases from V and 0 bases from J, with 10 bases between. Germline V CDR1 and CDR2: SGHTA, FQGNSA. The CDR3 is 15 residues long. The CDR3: CASSSTDSSYNEQFF. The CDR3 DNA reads TGTGCCAGCAGCTCAACAGACAGCTCCTACAATGAGCAGTTCTTC.